The 19 T cell receptor beta chains reported below all come from one sample, sequenced in a study of blood T cell repertoires in COVID-19. Profiled with immunoSEQ multiplex PCR; TCRdb holds only in-frame clones, not every one. The sample holds about 400,000 clones, nearly 90% seen once. The sample was PBMCs or T cells enriched from blood (not recorded which). The receptor source for this set is a woman in her thirties or forties with acute COVID-19.

The chain recombines TRBV19 with TRBJ1-2; TRBD1 aligns across 7 bases. The V gene's germline CDR1 is LNHDA and CDR2 SQIVND (reference sequence). V was clipped by 9 bases and J by 6 bases; unmatched bases: 16. This CDR3 is built from 15 residues. CDR3 sequence (DNA): TGTGCCAGCAACCTGGGACAGAGAAGAACTAATGGCTACACCTTC. The encoded protein is CASNLGQRRTNGYTF.

The genes are TRBV5-1 and TRBJ2-2; 11 nucleotides align to TRBD2. The V segment lost 4 bases and the J segment 6 bases; nucleotides outside the gene matches: 8. Germline V gene sequence: CDR1 SGHRS, CDR2 YFSETQ. The CDR3 contains 16 residues. This chain's CDR3 is CASSPPFSGGAGELFF. CDR3 DNA: TGCGCCAGCAGCCCTCCTTTTAGCGGGGGGGCCGGGGAGCTGTTTTTT.

The V gene is TRBV11-3, the J gene TRBJ2-7; D remains unclear. The CDR3 loop spans 15 amino acids. Germline V gives CDR1 SGHNT, CDR2 YENEEA. V lost 1 base to trimming and J lost 2 bases, with 12 bases between them. The CDR3 is CASSLGRNSAYEQYF. The CDR3 DNA reads as TGTGCCAGCAGCTTAGGCAGAAACAGTGCCTACGAGCAGTACTTC.

The chain couples TRBV19 to TRBJ1-5; D remains unclear. Germline V gene lookup returns CDR1 LNHDA and CDR2 SQIVND (reference sequence). This CDR3 is built from 16 residues. The V end was cut by 6 bases, the J end by 3 bases, with 18 bases between. CDR3 sequence: CASSPPWVEVNQPQHF. The CDR3 nucleotides read TGTGCCAGTAGCCCCCCTTGGGTTGAGGTCAATCAGCCCCAGCATTTT.

The gene calls are TRBV6-5 and TRBJ1-1, with D hard to call. V lost 6 bases and J lost 0, with 11 bases in between. The CDR3 has 14 amino acids. The germline V gene encodes CDR1 MNHEY and CDR2 SVGAGI. This CDR3 reads CASSRGNLNTEAFF. The CDR3 nucleotides read TGTGCCAGCAGCCGGGGAAACCTGAACACTGAAGCTTTCTTT.

CDR3 sequence (DNA): TGCAGTGCTAGTGAGGATAGCGGGGGGCCGGATGAGCAGTTCTTC. Amino acid sequence: CSASEDSGGPDEQFF. The chain links TRBV20-1 to TRBJ2-1, with 10 nucleotides matching TRBD2. Per the germline V gene, CDR1 is DFQATT and CDR2 is SNEGSKA (reference sequence). Trimming took 3 bases from V and 8 from J; bases not matched to a gene: 10. The CDR3 is made up of 15 amino acids.

The chain links TRBV9 to TRBJ2-3; possibly TRBD2 for D (6 bases). The germline CDR1 and CDR2 sequences are SGDLS and YYNGEE. Trimming stripped 0 bases from V and 8 bases from J, with 13 bases between. The CDR3 runs to 14 residues. CDR3 DNA: TGTGCCAGCAGCGTAGGGGTCGGGGGTGGTACGCAGTATTTT. Translated: CASSVGVGGGTQYF.

The chain is built from TRBV29-1 and TRBJ1-1, with TRBD1 as a possible D gene (5 bases). Germline lookup yields CDR1 SQVTM and CDR2 ANQGSEA. The CDR3 covers 12 residues. The ends were cut back, 7 bases at V and 4 bases at J, with 13 bases in the middle. In DNA, the CDR3 is TGCAGCGGTGATCAGGGATTCACTGAAGCTTTCTTT. Protein product: CSGDQGFTEAFF.

The rearrangement links TRBV2 to TRBJ1-5, with a weak D call TRBD1 (5 bases). CDR1 and CDR2 (germline): SNHLY, FYNNEI. V was shortened by 4 bases and J by 0 bases, with 7 bases between the two germline ends. The CDR3 has 14 residues. The chain's CDR3 is CASSGQFSNQPQHF. The CDR3 coding sequence is TGTGCCAGCAGTGGACAGTTTAGCAATCAGCCCCAGCATTTT.

This chain joins TRBV9 and TRBJ2-7, with 9 bases identical to TRBD1. The CDR3 loop spans 15 amino acids. Germline V gives CDR1 SGDLS, CDR2 YYNGEE. Unmatched junction bases numbered 8, after V lost 3 bases and J lost 4 bases. DNA of the CDR3: TGTGCCAGCAGCGCAGAACCGGGACAGGGATACGAGCAGTACTTC. Translating it yields CASSAEPGQGYEQYF.

The rearrangement links TRBV5-4 to TRBJ1-2; D not certain. From germline, CDR1 is SGHNT and CDR2 YYREEE (reference sequence). The CDR3 runs 13 residues. The V gene lost 2 bases and the J gene lost 4 bases, with 9 bases spanning the gap. In DNA form, the CDR3 reads TGTGCCAGCAGCTTTCCGGGGATCTATGGCTACACCTTC. Protein: CASSFPGIYGYTF.

This chain uses TRBV27 with TRBJ2-1; TRBD2 matches at 7 bases. The CDR3 spans 14 residues. The ends lost 2 bases at V and 7 bases at J; junction bases unmatched: 5. Germline V gives CDR1 MNHEY, CDR2 SMNVEV (reference sequence). CDR3 protein: CASSLAGRGNEQFF. Written as DNA, the CDR3 is TGTGCCAGCAGTTTAGCTGGGCGGGGGAATGAGCAGTTCTTC.

This chain uses TRBV6-5 with TRBJ2-7; a possible D gene is TRBD2 (5 bases). Between the trimmed V and J ends, which lost 0 bases and 3 bases, there was a span of 9 bases. The germline V gene has CDR1 MNHEY and CDR2 SVGAGI. This CDR3 has 14 amino acids. CDR3 residues: CASSYSRAHYEQYF. As DNA, the CDR3 is TGTGCCAGCAGTTACTCGAGGGCGCACTACGAGCAGTACTTC.

The rearrangement links TRBV19 to TRBJ2-5; 7 nucleotides align to TRBD2. The CDR3 loop spans 14 amino acids. Germline CDR1 LNHDA, CDR2 SQIVND (reference sequence). V lost 5 bases, J lost 3 bases, and 6 bases stayed unmatched. The CDR3 region is CASSEVAGEETQYF. The CDR3 DNA reads as TGTGCCAGTAGTGAAGTAGCGGGCGAAGAGACCCAGTACTTC.

The rearrangement links TRBV9 to TRBJ1-2; D not certain. The CDR3 totals 12 residues. Germline lookup yields CDR1 SGDLS and CDR2 YYNGEE. Trimming shortened V by 5 bases and J by 1 base, and 6 bases separated the two germline ends. The CDR3 loop is CASRGVNYGYTF. The DNA of the CDR3 is TGTGCCAGCAGGGGAGTTAACTATGGCTACACCTTC.

The genes are TRBV10-1 and TRBJ2-2; 11 positions agree with TRBD2. The CDR3 has 21 residues. Unmatched junction bases numbered 18, after V lost 5 bases and J lost 1 base. Per the germline V gene, CDR1 is WNHNN and CDR2 is SYGVQD (reference sequence). CDR3 sequence (DNA): TGCGCCAGCAGTCCAGGTTGGGATCCAACGGGACTAGCGGAGAACACCGGGGAGCTGTTTTTT. Translating gives CASSPGWDPTGLAENTGELFF.

The chain carries TRBV6-5 and TRBJ1-2; no reliable D call. Germline V gene data show CDR1 as MNHEY and CDR2 as SVGAGI. The V and J ends lost 6 bases and 4 bases respectively, with 15 bases between them. The CDR3 covers 14 residues. The DNA of the CDR3 is TGTGCCAGCAGGGAGGGCGCCTCCATCTATGGCTACACCTTC. This encodes CASREGASIYGYTF.

This clone was observed a handful of times. The chain is built from TRBV12-3 or TRBV12-4 and TRBJ1-2; tentatively, D is TRBD1 (6 bases). Trimming took off 4 bases at V and 4 bases at J, with 10 bases between the two ends. The CDR3 covers 13 residues. The CDR3 nucleotides read TGTGCCAGCAGTTCCGGGACAAGCTATGGCTACACCTTC. It translates to CASSSGTSYGYTF.

Notes on this clone: This sample also contains other DNA sequences that code for the same CDR3. The V and J genes are TRBV29-1 and TRBJ1-3; D is perhaps TRBD1 (6 bases). Trimming left V 3 bases short and J 2 bases short, with 8 bases between. Germline loops: CDR1 SQVTM, CDR2 ANQGSEA. This CDR3 is built from 13 residues. The CDR3 coding sequence is TGCAGCGTTGATTCAGGGGCTGGAAACACCATATATTTT. It codes for CSVDSGAGNTIYF.